The rows below give T cell receptor beta chains drawn from one sample of a study of PD-1 blockade in classical Hodgkin lymphoma. Data came from immunoSEQ multiplex PCR; TCRdb stores just in-frame clones and leaves some out. The table lists about 17,000 clones, around 74% of them singletons. Source: CD4+ T cells from blood, taken before the fourth cycle of nivolumab. These receptors all come from a human donor with classical Hodgkin lymphoma. The CDR3 runs from the conserved cysteine through the conserved F or W. The order of the fields is clone size, J gene, D gene, V gene, CDR3 DNA, CDR3 protein. A D gene is named only where the DNA matches it firmly. Only some rows state a clone size, as once, few, many or a class for expanded clones.

once,TRBJ2-2,TRBD1,TRBV19,TGTGCCAGTAGACCTATCGGGACAGGGGTAATCGGGGAGCTGTTTTTT,CASRPIGTGVIGELFF
.,TRBJ2-4,.,TRBV18,TGTGCCAGCTCACCACCAGGGGCCAAAAACATTCAGTACTTC,CASSPPGAKNIQYF
.,TRBJ2-2,TRBD2,TRBV10-1,TGCGCCAGCAGTTACGGACTAGCGGGTGTAACCGGGGAGCTGTTTTTT,CASSYGLAGVTGELFF
.,TRBJ2-7,.,TRBV6-5,TGTGCCAGCAGTTACCGTGGGGCCTACGAGCAGTACTTC,CASSYRGAYEQYF
once,TRBJ1-3,.,TRBV19,TGTGCCAGTAGTATTGGGGCAGGGCGATCTGGAAACACCATATATTTT,CASSIGAGRSGNTIYF
once,TRBJ2-3,.,TRBV5-1,TGCGCCAGCAGCTTGGAGGGCTTAGATACGCAGTATTTT,CASSLEGLDTQYF
.,TRBJ1-6,.,TRBV4-2,TGTGCCAGCAGCCATCCCTGGGAGGAGAATTCACCCCTCCACTTT,CASSHPWEENSPLHF
.,TRBJ2-1,.,TRBV12-5,TGTGCTAGTGGTTTGGTTCTTGGTTGGGAGCGGAACAATGAGCAGTTCTTC,CASGLVLGWERNNEQFF
.,TRBJ2-2,.,TRBV19,TGTGCCAGTAGTATCTGGGGAGGATCCAACACCGGGGAGCTGTTTTTT,CASSIWGGSNTGELFF
.,TRBJ1-6,.,TRBV18,TGTGCCAGCTCACCAGGGAATTCACCCCTCCACTTT,CASSPGNSPLHF
.,TRBJ2-7,.,TRBV5-1,TGTGCCAGCAGCTGGGGACTGGGCGAGCAGTACTTC,CASSWGLGEQYF
.,TRBJ1-3,.,TRBV5-1,TGCGCCAGCAGCTTGGGACAGACTTTTGGAAACACCATATATTTT,CASSLGQTFGNTIYF
.,TRBJ2-1,TRBD2,TRBV29-1,TGCAGCGTTGTGGCTAGCGGGTCCTACAATGAGCAGTTCTTC,CSVVASGSYNEQFF
.,TRBJ1-1,.,TRBV27,TGTGCCAGCAGTTTAACATGGGACCGGCGGCGCACTGAAGCTTTCTTT,CASSLTWDRRRTEAFF
.,TRBJ1-3,.,TRBV30,TGTGCCTGGAGTGACCTCATCGTACTAGGAGGAAACACCATATATTTT,CAWSDLIVLGGNTIYF
once,TRBJ2-7,.,TRBV7-2,TGTGCCAGCAGCTTGCGCGGACAGGGCGGGAGTTTTTACTTC,CASSLRGQGGSFYF
few,TRBJ2-2,.,TRBV4-3,TGCGCCAGCAGCCAAGATCTACTTCGAGAGGCCGGGGAGCTGTTTTTT,CASSQDLLREAGELFF
.,TRBJ1-6,TRBD1,TRBV6-5,TGTGCCAGCAGTTACTCCGTCGGGACAGAGAATTCACCCCTCCACTTT,CASSYSVGTENSPLHF
once,TRBJ2-3,TRBD2,TRBV11-2,TGTGCCAGCAGCTTAGAACTACAGCGGGGGGGGGATACGCAGTATTTT,CASSLELQRGGDTQYF
.,TRBJ2-2,.,TRBV4-1,TGCGCCAGCAGCAAGGACTTTCCGAACACCGGGGAGCTGTTTTTT,CASSKDFPNTGELFF
.,TRBJ2-7,.,TRBV9,TGTGCCAGCAGCGCTTCTACAGGGTACGAGCAGTACTTC,CASSASTGYEQYF
.,TRBJ2-5,.,TRBV5-4,TGTGCCAGCAGTTCAAAACGCCTCCGGGCTAGCAGTCAAGAGACCCAGTACTTC,CASSSKRLRASSQETQYF
.,TRBJ2-5,.,TRBV2,TGTGCCAGCAGTGAAGGAGCACAAGAGACCCAGTACTTC,CASSEGAQETQYF
.,TRBJ1-2,.,TRBV19,TGTGCCAGTAGCCAAGGGCAGAGGTATGGCTACACCTTC,CASSQGQRYGYTF
once,TRBJ1-1,TRBD1,TRBV9,TGTGCCAGCAGCGCCCGGGACAGTCACACTGAAGCTTTCTTT,CASSARDSHTEAFF
few,TRBJ2-7,.,TRBV7-2,TGTGCCAGCAGCCAATTCCATGGGCTCCCTGGCGAGCAGTACTTC,CASSQFHGLPGEQYF
few,TRBJ1-2,TRBD1,TRBV18,TGTGCCAGCTCAAGGACAGGGGAATATGGCTACACCTTC,CASSRTGEYGYTF
few,TRBJ2-7,TRBD1,TRBV2,TGTGCCAGCAGAAACAGGGGAGCGGTTTACGAGCAGTACTTC,CASRNRGAVYEQYF
.,TRBJ2-7,TRBD1,TRBV4-3,TGCGCCAGCAGCCAAGAGGGGACAGACTCCTACGAGCAGTACTTC,CASSQEGTDSYEQYF
.,TRBJ2-7,.,TRBV6-1,TGTGCCAGCAACAGGGTCGGGAACGAGCAGTACTTC,CASNRVGNEQYF
few,TRBJ1-6,.,TRBV28,TGTGCCAGCAATCCGGGACAAAGAGCTTCACCCCTCCACTTT,CASNPGQRASPLHF
.,TRBJ1-4,.,TRBV7-9,TGTGCCAGCAGCTTACAGGGAACAACCGAAAAACTGTTTTTT,CASSLQGTTEKLFF
few,TRBJ2-5,TRBD1,TRBV5-6,TGTGCCAGCAGCTTACAGGGGCGGGAGACCCAGTACTTC,CASSLQGRETQYF
.,TRBJ1-3,.,TRBV5-1,TGCGCCAGCAGCTTGGAAGAGGGTTACACCATATATTTT,CASSLEEGYTIYF
.,TRBJ2-3,TRBD2,TRBV6-6,TGTGCCAGCAGTTACTCCAGGTCCGCGGGGGGGGATACGCAGTATTTT,CASSYSRSAGGDTQYF
.,TRBJ1-1,.,TRBV28,TGTGCCAGCAGTTTAGGGGTGTGGACTGAAGCTTTCTTT,CASSLGVWTEAFF
.,TRBJ2-7,TRBD2,TRBV5-1,TGCGCCAGCAGCTTGTTTTATGGACTAGCGGGAGTGAGCGAGCAGTACTTC,CASSLFYGLAGVSEQYF
.,TRBJ2-1,TRBD2,TRBV5-1,TGCGCCAGCAGCTCCAGCGGGAGCTCCTACAATGAGCAGTTCTTC,CASSSSGSSYNEQFF
.,TRBJ2-3,.,TRBV19,TGTGCCAGTAATTGGGGCAAAAACGCGCAGTATTTT,CASNWGKNAQYF
.,TRBJ2-7,TRBD2,TRBV9,TGTGCCAGCGGAGCGGGAGGAGTCGAGCAGTACTTC,CASGAGGVEQYF
.,TRBJ1-5,.,TRBV6-1,TGTGCCAGCAGTGAACGGGGAGAGCAGCATTTT,CASSERGEQHF
few,TRBJ1-5,TRBD1,TRBV5-1,TGCGCCAGCAGCTCCGACAGGGAGGAAAATTCCGGTCAGCCCCAGCATTTT,CASSSDREENSGQPQHF
.,TRBJ2-2,TRBD2,TRBV27,TGTGCCAGCAGTTCCAAACTAGCGGGGGGGATCACCGGGGAGCTGTTTTTT,CASSSKLAGGITGELFF
.,TRBJ2-7,TRBD2,TRBV4-3,TGCGCCAGCAGCCAAAAACCGGGACTAGCTTCCGACGAGCAGTACTTC,CASSQKPGLASDEQYF
.,TRBJ2-7,.,TRBV28,TGTGCCAGCAGTTCGGGATCGGGGGTGGACCCAACCTACGAGCAGTACTTC,CASSSGSGVDPTYEQYF
.,TRBJ1-1,TRBD1,TRBV19,TGTGCCAGTAGTAAGGGGGCCTTCGCTGAAGCTTTCTTT,CASSKGAFAEAFF
once,TRBJ1-1,.,TRBV5-1,TGCGCCAGCAGCTTGGACCCGGGGAGCACTGAAGCTTTCTTT,CASSLDPGSTEAFF
.,TRBJ2-4,.,TRBV7-2,TGTGCCAGCAGCTATGAATGGTCGGGGATCGGTGGCAAAAACATTCAGTACTTC,CASSYEWSGIGGKNIQYF
.,TRBJ2-7,TRBD1,TRBV11-2,TGTGCCAGCAGCTACTGGGACAGGGCGATCTACGAGCAGTACTTC,CASSYWDRAIYEQYF
.,TRBJ1-2,TRBD1,TRBV4-1,TGCGCCAGCAGCCAAGGTCGGCAGGGGGGTGGCTACACCTTC,CASSQGRQGGGYTF
.,TRBJ2-3,TRBD2,TRBV7-2,TGTGCCAGCAGCTTAGCCCTAGCGGTGGATACGCAGTATTTT,CASSLALAVDTQYF
.,TRBJ2-3,.,TRBV19,TGTGCCAGTAAGGTAGCGGTCACAGATACGCAGTATTTT,CASKVAVTDTQYF
.,TRBJ2-1,TRBD2,TRBV5-1,TGCGCCAGCAGCTTGTACGGGACTAGCGGGACAAGCTCCTACAATGAGCAGTTCTTC,CASSLYGTSGTSSYNEQFF
.,TRBJ2-5,TRBD2,TRBV19,TGTGCCAGTAGCAAGGGGACTACTCAGTACTTC,CASSKGTTQYF
.,TRBJ2-5,TRBD2,TRBV19,TGTGCCAGTAGTATAGATTCGGGGGGAGAGACCCAGTACTTC,CASSIDSGGETQYF